Each of the 15 T cell receptor beta chains below was sequenced from the same sample in a study of blood T cell repertoires in COVID-19. Sequencing used immunoSEQ multiplex PCR; TCRdb keeps in-frame clones, though not all of them. Counted here are 98,000 or so clones, 85% to 90% occurring once; the ten biggest clones make up approximately 5.1%. Sequenced material: peripheral blood. The receptor source for this set is a human donor in a cohort sampled during active COVID-19.

This clone was seen more than once but under ten times. CDR3 amino acids: CASSLMYRGTEAFF. The CDR3 nucleotides read TGTGCCAGCAGCTTAATGTACAGGGGCACTGAAGCTTTCTTT. The V call is TRBV7-3, the J call TRBJ1-1, with 7 bases that match TRBD1. After removal of 1 base from V and 4 bases from J, the junction contained 3 bases not matched to a gene. The CDR3 is 14 residues long. The germline V gene encodes CDR1 SGHTA and CDR2 FQGTGA. Looking up the rest from reference TRBV7-3 and TRBJ1-1 gives the full variable domain: GAGVSQTPSNKVTEKGKYVELRCDPISGHTALYWYRQSLGQGPEFLIYFQGTGAADDSGLPNDRFFAVRPEGSVSTLKIQRTERGDSAVYLCASSLMYRGTEAFFGQGTRLTVV.

J is TRBJ1-2 and V is TRBV28, with 11 bases fitting TRBD1. CDR3 size: 15 residues. Germline CDR1 and CDR2: MDHEN and SYDVKM. Germline trimming cut 3 bases from V and 5 bases from J; bases unmatched to any gene: 5. This CDR3 reads CASSFLDRGHYGYTF. The CDR3 region has the DNA TGTGCCAGCAGTTTTTTGGACAGGGGGCATTATGGCTACACCTTC.

The rearrangement joins TRBV24-1 to TRBJ2-2, with unresolved D. The CDR3 extends over 13 amino acids. V was clipped by 6 bases and J by 3 bases, with 7 bases between them. Germline V gene sequence: CDR1 KGHDR, CDR2 SFDVKD. CDR3 nucleotides: TGTGCCACCAGTCAAGCTCACACCGGGGAGCTGTTTTTT. It encodes CATSQAHTGELFF.

About this clone: Other DNA sequences in the same sample also yield this CDR3. V and J are TRBV11-3 and TRBJ2-1, with 7 nucleotides matching TRBD2. This CDR3 has 12 residues. Germline CDR1 SGHNT, CDR2 YENEEA. V was pared by 5 bases and J by 6 bases, with 1 base of the junction left unmatched. CDR3 in amino acids: CASSPGGNEQFF. In nucleotides, the CDR3 is TGTGCCAGCAGCCCGGGGGGCAATGAGCAGTTCTTC. The full variable domain, completed using reference TRBV11-3 and TRBJ2-1, is EAGVVQSPRYKIIEKKQPVAFWCNPISGHNTLYWYLQNLGQGPELLIRYENEEAVDDSQLPKDRFSAERLKGVDSTLKIQPAELGDSAVYLCASSPGGNEQFFGPGTRLTVL.

The chain recombines TRBV5-4 with TRBJ2-3, with 13 nucleotides matching TRBD2. Germline-derived CDR1 and CDR2 are SGHNT and YYREEE (reference sequence). J gave up 0 bases and V 3 bases, and 4 bases lay outside the gene matches. There are 17 residues in the CDR3. The CDR3 nucleotides read TGTGCCAGCAGCTCCCCGGGACTAGCGGGGAGCACAGATACGCAGTATTTT. This gives the protein CASSSPGLAGSTDTQYF.

The CDR3 nucleotides are TGTGCCAGTAGCAGACTAGCGGGAAAGGTTTACAATGAGCAGTTCTTC. Encoded protein: CASSRLAGKVYNEQFF. This chain links TRBV19 with TRBJ2-1; TRBD2 matches 11 bases. The CDR3 extends over 16 amino acids. CDR1 is LNHDA and CDR2 is SQIVND in the germline V gene (reference sequence). The V segment lost 6 bases and the J segment 4 bases; nucleotides outside the gene matches: 8. Variable domain in full (rest from reference TRBV19 and TRBJ2-1): DGGITQSPKYLFRKEGQNVTLSCEQNLNHDAMYWYRQDPGQGLRLIYYSQIVNDFQKGDIAEGYSVSREKKESFPLTVTSAQKNPTAFYLCASSRLAGKVYNEQFFGPGTRLTVL.

The V gene is TRBV28, the J gene TRBJ2-7; 8 nucleotides line up with TRBD2. CDR1 and CDR2 from the germline V gene are MDHEN and SYDVKM. The junction had 8 bases not matched to a gene; V was cut back by 3 bases and J by 4 bases. This CDR3 comprises 15 residues. The CDR3 DNA reads TGTGCCAGCAGTTTCGATCAGCGGGGGTTTTACGAGCAGTACTTC. Translation: CASSFDQRGFYEQYF.

The chain recombines TRBV27 with TRBJ2-1; the match to TRBD2 covers 11 bases. Germline V lookup: CDR1 MNHEY, CDR2 SMNVEV (reference sequence). This CDR3 is built from 20 residues. J was trimmed by 3 bases and V by 2 bases; bases with no gene match: 15. The DNA for the CDR3 is TGTGCCAGCAGTTTACAGAGAGGATTGACTAGCGGGAAACGCTACAATGAGCAGTTCTTC. This encodes CASSLQRGLTSGKRYNEQFF.

The J gene is TRBJ2-1, the V gene TRBV5-1; 7 bases agree with TRBD2. CDR3 length: 14 residues. J lost 2 bases, V lost 4 bases, and 3 bases had no gene match. In germline, CDR1 is SGHRS, CDR2 YFSETQ. CDR3 nucleotides: TGCGCCAGCAGCCACGGGACTACCTACAATGAGCAGTTCTTC. It specifies CASSHGTTYNEQFF.

The genes are TRBV7-9 and TRBJ2-5; D is uncertain. Trimming left V 7 bases short and J 7 bases short, with 16 bases between. The CDR3 consists of 13 residues. Germline-derived CDR1 and CDR2 are SEHNR and FQNEAQ (reference sequence). Written as DNA, the CDR3 is TGTGCCAGCAACCTGATTGGTTCCGGGACCCAGTACTTC. Translation gives CASNLIGSGTQYF.

In DNA form, the CDR3 reads TGTGCCAGCAGACAAGGACAGGGACTAAACACCATATATTTT. It specifies CASRQGQGLNTIYF. This rearrangement joins TRBV2 to TRBJ1-3, with 8 bases aligning to TRBD1. The CDR3 extends over 14 amino acids. Per the germline V gene, CDR1 is SNHLY and CDR2 is FYNNEI. The J segment lost 6 bases and the V segment lost 6 bases, leaving 7 bases of the junction unmatched.

This clone was detected only once. The rearrangement joins TRBV4-1 to TRBJ2-7; perhaps TRBD2 as D (6 bases). Germline V lookup: CDR1 MGHRA, CDR2 YSYEKL. CDR3 length: 15 amino acids. V lost 4 bases to trimming and J lost 5 bases, with 18 bases between them. CDR3 loop: CASSPDREILNEQYF. The CDR3 DNA is TGCGCCAGCAGCCCGGATCGGGAGATCCTCAACGAGCAGTACTTC.

The chain has TRBV30 and TRBJ1-5, with a possible D match to TRBD1 (5 bases). The CDR3 consists of 13 residues. Trimming left V 0 bases short and J 4 bases short, with 7 bases between. From germline, CDR1 is GTSNPN and CDR2 SVGIG (reference sequence). CDR3: CAWSVAGNQPQHF. CDR3 in DNA: TGTGCCTGGAGTGTGGCAGGGAATCAGCCCCAGCATTTT.

The chain uses TRBV5-1 and TRBJ2-5, with 7 nucleotides matching TRBD2. The CDR3 has 14 residues. Trimming removed 3 bases from V and 1 base from J; junction bases left unmatched: 3. Germline CDR1 SGHRS, CDR2 YFSETQ. CDR3 protein: CASSSGGTQETQYF. CDR3 in DNA: TGCGCCAGCAGCTCCGGGGGGACCCAAGAGACCCAGTACTTC. The full variable domain, its missing parts supplied by reference TRBV5-1 and TRBJ2-5, is KAGVTQTPRYLIKTRGQQVTLSCSPISGHRSVSWYQQTPGQGLQFLFEYFSETQRNKGNFPGRFSGRQFSNSRSEMNVSTLELGDSALYLCASSSGGTQETQYFGPGTRLLVL.

The chain is built from TRBV24-1 and TRBJ1-2; TRBD1 is a possible D gene (5 bases). The CDR3 sequence is 13 residues long. V shed 5 bases and J shed 7 bases, with 13 bases lying between them. The germline V gene encodes CDR1 KGHDR and CDR2 SFDVKD. CDR3 sequence reads: CATSASRGGGYTF. In DNA form, the CDR3 reads TGTGCCACCAGTGCATCGAGGGGAGGTGGCTACACCTTC.